Below are 14 T cell receptor beta chains sequenced from a single sample in a study of cytomegalovirus exposure and HLA in healthy donors. PCR used 60 Vbeta primers and 13 Jbeta primers. The assay was immunoSEQ multiplex PCR, and TCRdb's table has in-frame clones only and misses some. Here the sample spans around 130,000 clones, around 74% being singletons. The material sequenced was PBMCs. The receptor source for this set is a man aged 30 to 45 in good health and CMV-seronegative.

As regards this clone: Relative to the germline gene, one junction end is altered; a read error may explain this. V is TRBV7-9 and J is TRBJ2-1, with D possibly TRBD2 on 5 matching bases. CDR1 and CDR2 from the germline V gene are SEHNR and FQNEAQ (reference sequence). This CDR3 has 12 amino acids. The CDR3 spells CASSPPLAKWVF. CDR3 coding DNA: TGTGCCAGCAGCCCCCCTCTAGCAAAGTGGGTCTTC.

The chain has TRBV30 and TRBJ1-5; D ambiguous. The V and J ends lost 0 bases and 7 bases respectively, with 13 bases between them. This CDR3 comprises 14 residues. Germline-derived CDR1 and CDR2 are GTSNPN and SVGIG (reference sequence). The CDR3 DNA reads TGTGCCTGGAGTGTTGCAGGTCTGAGACAGCCCCAGCATTTT. The encoded protein is CAWSVAGLRQPQHF. Full variable domain (remainder filled in from reference TRBV30 and TRBJ1-5): SQTIHQWPATLVQPVGSPLSLECTVEGTSNPNLYWYRQAAGRGLQLLFYSVGIGQISSEVPQNLSASRPQDRQFILSSKKLLLSDSGFYLCAWSVAGLRQPQHFGDGTRLSIL.

The chain joins TRBV10-3 to TRBJ2-1, with 9 bases fitting TRBD2. The length of the CDR3 is 15 residues. Germline V gives CDR1 ENHRY, CDR2 SYGVKD. The trim removed 2 bases at V and 9 bases at J, leaving 8 bases unmatched. In DNA, the CDR3 is TGTGCCATCAGTGAGGACTATGCGGGGGGGAGTGAGCAGTTCTTC. Translated: CAISEDYAGGSEQFF.

Worth noting for this clone: One junction end does not reproduce the germline sequence, and a read error may be involved. The V gene is TRBV7-7, the J gene TRBJ1-1; D remains unclear. From germline, CDR1 is SSHAT and CDR2 FNYEAQ (reference sequence). The CDR3 contains 13 residues. In DNA, the CDR3 is TGTGCTAGCAGCTTAGATCCAGGTACTGAAGCTTTCTTT. This sequence encodes CASSLDPGTEAFF.

The V and J genes are TRBV19 and TRBJ2-3; 9 bases match TRBD2. The V segment lost 9 bases and the J segment 5 bases; nucleotides outside the gene matches: 9. In germline, CDR1 is LNHDA, CDR2 SQIVND (reference sequence). The CDR3 spans 14 residues. Here the CDR3 reads CASLRGGAVDTQYF. Written as DNA, the CDR3 is TGTGCCAGCCTTCGCGGGGGGGCGGTAGATACGCAGTATTTT.

The rearrangement joins TRBV6-5 to TRBJ1-5, with a weak D call TRBD1 (6 bases). CDR3 size: 15 residues. The germline V and J ends were trimmed by 0 bases and 5 bases, with 11 bases remaining between them. Germline V gives CDR1 MNHEY, CDR2 SVGAGI. CDR3 protein: CASSYSGAGDQPQHF. CDR3 sequence (DNA): TGTGCCAGCAGTTACTCGGGGGCAGGGGATCAGCCCCAGCATTTT.

This CDR3 reads CASSFGTGGQPQHF. Here the CDR3 DNA reads TGTGCCAGCAGCTTCGGGACAGGCGGTCAGCCCCAGCATTTT. V is TRBV11-2 and J is TRBJ1-5, with 8 positions matching TRBD1. The CDR3 is made up of 14 amino acids. From germline, CDR1 is SGHAT and CDR2 FQNNGV. V lost 3 bases, J lost 6 bases, and 4 bases stayed unmatched.

In its sample, this clone ranks as medium-sized. The genes are TRBV6-1 and TRBJ2-3, with 8 positions matching TRBD2. CDR1 and CDR2 from the germline V gene are MNHNS and SASEGT. The CDR3 is 15 residues long. The V and J ends lost 4 bases and 2 bases, in that order; junction bases with no gene match: 5. The CDR3 DNA is TGTGCCAGCAGTGGTCAACTAGCGGCCACAGATACGCAGTATTTT. This codes for CASSGQLAATDTQYF.

The chain uses TRBV20-1 and TRBJ2-1; no reliable D call. The germline V gene has CDR1 DFQATT and CDR2 SNEGSKA (reference sequence). CDR3 length: 11 amino acids. Between the trimmed V and J ends, which lost 4 bases and 8 bases, there was a span of 9 bases. CDR3 region: CSANIRDEQFF. The CDR3 bases are TGCAGTGCTAATATTCGCGATGAGCAGTTCTTC.

The chain links TRBV27 to TRBJ2-5; TRBD2 agrees at 9 bases. The germline V gene has CDR1 MNHEY and CDR2 SMNVEV (reference sequence). The CDR3 is 15 residues long. V lost 3 bases, J lost 5 bases, and 7 bases stayed unmatched. The CDR3 is CASSFGGRAKETQYF. CDR3 in DNA: TGTGCCAGCAGTTTTGGCGGGAGGGCCAAGGAGACCCAGTACTTC.

The chain combines TRBV25-1 with TRBJ2-7; 7 positions agree with TRBD1. The CDR3 is 13 amino acids. Unmatched junction bases numbered 4, after V lost 5 bases and J lost 3 bases. Germline-derived CDR1 and CDR2 are MGHDK and SYGVNS. The CDR3 bases are TGTGCCAGCAGTACGGGACAGTTCTACGAGCAGTACTTC. It is translated as CASSTGQFYEQYF.

The gene calls are TRBV9 and TRBJ2-7; 10 bases agree with TRBD1. The CDR3 contains 18 residues. The trim removed 3 bases at V and 2 bases at J, leaving 14 bases unmatched. From germline, CDR1 is SGDLS and CDR2 YYNGEE. Here the CDR3 reads CASSGTNSGTGVPYEQYF. CDR3 coding DNA: TGTGCCAGCAGCGGAACCAATTCCGGGACAGGGGTCCCCTACGAGCAGTACTTC.

This clone was counted between two and nine times. The chain carries TRBV5-6 and TRBJ2-1; TRBD2 aligns across 13 bases. Germline V gene lookup returns CDR1 SGHDT and CDR2 YYEEEE. There are 16 residues in the CDR3. V lost 0 bases to trimming and J lost 9 bases; unmatched junction nucleotides: 6. The CDR3 region is CASSLASGLAGAEQFF. CDR3 sequence (DNA): TGTGCCAGCAGCTTGGCCTCCGGACTAGCGGGAGCTGAGCAGTTCTTC. Based on the CDR3 plus reference TRBV5-6 and TRBJ2-1, the full variable domain is DAGVTQSPTHLIKTRGQQVTLRCSPKSGHDTVSWYQQALGQGPQFIFQYYEEEERQRGNFPDRFSGHQFPNYSSELNVNALLLGDSALYLCASSLASGLAGAEQFFGPGTRLTVL.

CDR3 DNA sequence: TGCGCCAGCAGCTTGGCCCCCTCGGCGGCCGGATACAATGAGCAGTTCTTC. Protein sequence: CASSLAPSAAGYNEQFF. The rearrangement joins TRBV5-1 to TRBJ2-1; no definite D call. V shed 0 bases and J shed 4 bases, with 17 bases lying between them. Per germline, CDR1 SGHRS and CDR2 YFSETQ. The CDR3 runs to 17 residues.